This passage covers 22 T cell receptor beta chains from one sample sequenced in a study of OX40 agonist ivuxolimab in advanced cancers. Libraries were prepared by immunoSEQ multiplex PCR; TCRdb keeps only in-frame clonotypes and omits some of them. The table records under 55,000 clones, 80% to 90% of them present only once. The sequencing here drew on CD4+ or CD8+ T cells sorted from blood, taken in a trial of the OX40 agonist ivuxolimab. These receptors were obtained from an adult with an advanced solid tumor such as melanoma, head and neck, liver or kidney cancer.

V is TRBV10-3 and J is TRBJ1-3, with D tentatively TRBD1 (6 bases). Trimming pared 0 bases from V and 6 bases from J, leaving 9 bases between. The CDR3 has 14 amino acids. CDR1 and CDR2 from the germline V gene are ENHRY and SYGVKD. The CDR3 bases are TGTGCCATCAGTGAGTCGGCAGGGGTAAACACCATATATTTT. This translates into CAISESAGVNTIYF.

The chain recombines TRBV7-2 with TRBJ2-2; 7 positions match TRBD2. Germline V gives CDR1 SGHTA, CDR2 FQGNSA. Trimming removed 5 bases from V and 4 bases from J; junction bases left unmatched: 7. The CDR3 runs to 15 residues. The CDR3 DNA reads TGTGCCAGCAGCCTTTCAGGCGGGAGCACCGGGGAGCTGTTTTTT. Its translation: CASSLSGGSTGELFF.

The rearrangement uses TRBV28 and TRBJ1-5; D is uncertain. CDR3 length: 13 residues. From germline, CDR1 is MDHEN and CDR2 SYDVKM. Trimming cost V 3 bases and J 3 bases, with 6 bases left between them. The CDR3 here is CASSFRSNQPQHF. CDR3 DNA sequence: TGTGCCAGCAGTTTCAGGTCCAATCAGCCCCAGCATTTT.

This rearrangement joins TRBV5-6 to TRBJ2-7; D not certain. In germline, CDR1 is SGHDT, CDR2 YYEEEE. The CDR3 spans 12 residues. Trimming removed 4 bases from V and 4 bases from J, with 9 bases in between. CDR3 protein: CASSQTSYEQYF. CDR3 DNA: TGTGCCAGCAGCCAGACAAGTTACGAGCAGTACTTC.

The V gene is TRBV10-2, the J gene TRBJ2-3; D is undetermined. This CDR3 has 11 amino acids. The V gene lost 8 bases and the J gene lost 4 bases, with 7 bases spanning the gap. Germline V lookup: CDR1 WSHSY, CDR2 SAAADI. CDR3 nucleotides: TGCGCCAGCGCCCGAGCAGATACGCAGTATTTT. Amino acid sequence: CASARADTQYF.

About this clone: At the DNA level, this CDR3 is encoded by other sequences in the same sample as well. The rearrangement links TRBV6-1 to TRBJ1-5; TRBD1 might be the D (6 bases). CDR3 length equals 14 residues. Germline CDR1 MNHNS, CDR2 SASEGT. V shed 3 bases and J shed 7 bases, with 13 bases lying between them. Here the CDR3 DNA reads TGTGCCAGCAGTGATTCTGGGGGCGGGCAGCCCCAGCATTTT. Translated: CASSDSGGGQPQHF.

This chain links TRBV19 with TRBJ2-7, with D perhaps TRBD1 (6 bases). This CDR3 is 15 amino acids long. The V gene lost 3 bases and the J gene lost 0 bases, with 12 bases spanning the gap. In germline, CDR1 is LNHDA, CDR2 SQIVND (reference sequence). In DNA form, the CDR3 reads TGTGCCAGTAGTATCGTGACAGGTAGCTCCTACGAGCAGTACTTC. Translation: CASSIVTGSSYEQYF.

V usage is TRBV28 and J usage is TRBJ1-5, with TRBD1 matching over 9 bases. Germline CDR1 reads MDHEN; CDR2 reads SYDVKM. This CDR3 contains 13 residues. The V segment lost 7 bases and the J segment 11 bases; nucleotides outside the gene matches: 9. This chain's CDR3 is CASTSFDRGSQHF. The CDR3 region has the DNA TGTGCCAGCACCTCATTTGACAGGGGGTCCCAGCATTTT.

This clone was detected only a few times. CDR3 sequence (DNA): TGCAGTGCCACCTGGAAGAATGAGCAGTTCTTC. Its translation is CSATWKNEQFF. This chain connects TRBV20-1 to TRBJ2-1; D not resolved. The CDR3 runs to 11 residues. Germline lookup yields CDR1 DFQATT and CDR2 SNEGSKA (reference sequence). The V end lost 6 bases, the J end lost 7 bases, and 10 bases lay between the germline ends.

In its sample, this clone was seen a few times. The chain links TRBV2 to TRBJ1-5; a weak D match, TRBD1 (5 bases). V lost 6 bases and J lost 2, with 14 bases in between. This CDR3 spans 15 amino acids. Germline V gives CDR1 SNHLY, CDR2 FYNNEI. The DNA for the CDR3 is TGTGCCAGCAGAGGGGACGCGAAGGGCAATCAGCCCCAGCATTTT. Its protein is CASRGDAKGNQPQHF.

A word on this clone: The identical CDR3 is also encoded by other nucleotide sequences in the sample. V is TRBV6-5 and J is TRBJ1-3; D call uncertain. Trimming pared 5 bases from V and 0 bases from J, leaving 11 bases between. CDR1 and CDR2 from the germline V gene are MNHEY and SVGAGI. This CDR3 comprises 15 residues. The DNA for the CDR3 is TGTGCCAGCAGTCGTTCAAGCAGCTCTGGAAACACCATATATTTT. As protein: CASSRSSSSGNTIYF.

For the CDR3, the DNA is TGTGCCAGCAGCTCTATGACAGGGAACAATGAGCAGTTCTTC. Translating gives CASSSMTGNNEQFF. V gene TRBV5-4 combines with J gene TRBJ2-1, with TRBD1 identical over 7 bases. Per germline, CDR1 SGHNT and CDR2 YYREEE (reference sequence). The CDR3 has 14 amino acids. The J segment lost 5 bases and the V segment lost 3 bases, leaving 5 bases of the junction unmatched. Full variable domain (rest looked up from reference TRBV5-4 and TRBJ2-1): ETGVTQSPTHLIKTRGQQVTLRCSSQSGHNTVSWYQQALGQGPQFIFQYYREEENGRGNFPPRFSGLQFPNYSSELNVNALELDDSALYLCASSSMTGNNEQFFGPGTRLTVL.

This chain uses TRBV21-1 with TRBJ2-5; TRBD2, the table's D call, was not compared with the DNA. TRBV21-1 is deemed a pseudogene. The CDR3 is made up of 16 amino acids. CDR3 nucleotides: TGTGCCAGCAGCAATGGAACTAGCGGGAAGGTGGGGACCCAGTACTTC. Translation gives CASSNGTSGKVGTQYF.

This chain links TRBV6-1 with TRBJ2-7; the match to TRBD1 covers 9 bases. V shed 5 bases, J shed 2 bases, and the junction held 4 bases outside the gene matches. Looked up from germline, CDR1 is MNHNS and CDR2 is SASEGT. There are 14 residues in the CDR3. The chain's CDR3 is CASSNRQGAYEQYF. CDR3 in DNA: TGTGCCAGCAGTAACCGACAGGGGGCCTACGAGCAGTACTTC.

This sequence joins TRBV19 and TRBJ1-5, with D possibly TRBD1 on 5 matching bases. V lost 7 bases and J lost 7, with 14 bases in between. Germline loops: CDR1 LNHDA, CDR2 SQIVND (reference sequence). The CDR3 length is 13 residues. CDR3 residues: CASTTLGGQPQHF. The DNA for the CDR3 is TGTGCCAGTACCACCTTGGGGGGGCAGCCCCAGCATTTT. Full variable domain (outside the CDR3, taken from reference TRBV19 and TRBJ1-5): DGGITQSPKYLFRKEGQNVTLSCEQNLNHDAMYWYRQDPGQGLRLIYYSQIVNDFQKGDIAEGYSVSREKKESFPLTVTSAQKNPTAFYLCASTTLGGQPQHFGDGTRLSIL.

CDR3 residues: CASSELRSTDTQYF. The DNA for the CDR3 is TGCGCCAGCAGTGAGTTGAGATCCACAGATACGCAGTATTTT. This chain links TRBV10-1 with TRBJ2-3; no clear D gene. The V gene's germline CDR1 is WNHNN and CDR2 SYGVQD (reference sequence). This CDR3 is 14 amino acids long. Trimming shortened V by 1 base and J by 2 bases, and 7 bases separated the two germline ends.

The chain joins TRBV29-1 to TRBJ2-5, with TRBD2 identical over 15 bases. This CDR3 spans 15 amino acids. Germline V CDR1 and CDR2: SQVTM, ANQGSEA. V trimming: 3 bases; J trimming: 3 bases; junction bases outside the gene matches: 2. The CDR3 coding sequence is TGCAGCGTTGAGGGGACTAGCGGGGGGAAAGAGACCCAGTACTTC. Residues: CSVEGTSGGKETQYF. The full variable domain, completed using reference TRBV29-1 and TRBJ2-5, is SAVISQKPSRDICQRGTSLTIQCQVDSQVTMMFWYRQQPGQSLTLIATANQGSEATYESGFVIDKFPISRPNLTFSTLTVSNMSPEDSSIYLCSVEGTSGGKETQYFGPGTRLLVL.

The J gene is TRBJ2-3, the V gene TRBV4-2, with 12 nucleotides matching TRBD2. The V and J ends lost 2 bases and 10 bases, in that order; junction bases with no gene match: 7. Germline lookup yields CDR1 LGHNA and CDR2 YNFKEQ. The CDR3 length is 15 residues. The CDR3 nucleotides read TGTGCCAGCAGCCAACTAGCGGGGGGGCCAATCGCGCAGTATTTT. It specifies CASSQLAGGPIAQYF.

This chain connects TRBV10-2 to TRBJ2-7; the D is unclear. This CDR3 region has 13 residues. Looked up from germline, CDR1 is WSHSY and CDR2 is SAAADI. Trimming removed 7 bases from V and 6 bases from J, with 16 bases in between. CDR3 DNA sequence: TGCGCCAGCAAAGGTAGTGCCACCTCCGAGCAGTACTTC. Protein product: CASKGSATSEQYF.

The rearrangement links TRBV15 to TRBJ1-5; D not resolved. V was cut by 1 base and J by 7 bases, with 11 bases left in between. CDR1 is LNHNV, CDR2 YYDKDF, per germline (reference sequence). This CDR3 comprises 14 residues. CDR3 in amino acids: CATSRGVSEQPQHF. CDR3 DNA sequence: TGTGCCACCAGCAGAGGGGTCTCAGAACAGCCCCAGCATTTT.

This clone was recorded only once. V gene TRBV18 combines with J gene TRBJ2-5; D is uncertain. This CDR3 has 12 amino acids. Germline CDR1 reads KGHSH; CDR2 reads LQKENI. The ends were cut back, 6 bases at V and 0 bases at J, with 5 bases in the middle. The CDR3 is CASSQYQETQYF. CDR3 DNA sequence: TGTGCCAGCTCTCAGTACCAAGAGACCCAGTACTTC.

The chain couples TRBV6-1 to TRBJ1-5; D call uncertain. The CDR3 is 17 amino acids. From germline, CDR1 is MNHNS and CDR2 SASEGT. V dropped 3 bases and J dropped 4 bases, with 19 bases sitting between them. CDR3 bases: TGTGCCAGCAGTGATAGCCCTCCCAGTATGGGAAATCAGCCCCAGCATTTT. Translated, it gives CASSDSPPSMGNQPQHF.